Following are 28 T cell receptor beta chains from one sample sequenced in a study of chemoradiotherapy in HPV16-positive cancers. This table comes from immunoSEQ multiplex PCR, and its TCRdb copy is limited to in-frame clones, with some not included. The repertoire holds 40,000 to 60,000 clones, with more than 75% as singletons. Source: blood, taken from a patient who underwent chemoradiotherapy. These receptors were obtained from a human donor with HPV-associated anogenital cancer.

V gene TRBV2 combines with J gene TRBJ1-6; possible D gene TRBD1, 5 bases. Trimming stripped 10 bases from V and 6 bases from J, with 19 bases between. The CDR3 length is 15 residues. Looked up from germline, CDR1 is SNHLY and CDR2 is FYNNEI. CDR3: CAIKSRGAGNSPLHF. Here the CDR3 DNA reads TGTGCCATCAAAAGTAGGGGCGCGGGTAATTCACCCCTCCACTTT.

The chain employs TRBV2 and TRBJ1-6; D remains ambiguous. Germline lookup yields CDR1 SNHLY and CDR2 FYNNEI. Trimming removed 3 bases at V and 4 bases at J, with 16 bases between. The CDR3 has 17 amino acids. The CDR3 DNA is TGTGCCAGCAGTGAGACCCCAGGAACCCGATATAATTCACCCCTCCACTTT. Encoded protein: CASSETPGTRYNSPLHF. Combining the CDR3 with reference TRBV2 and TRBJ1-6 gives the whole variable domain EPEVTQTPSHQVTQMGQEVILRCVPISNHLYFYWYRQILGQKVEFLVSFYNNEISEKSEIFDDQFSVERPDGSNFTLKIRSTKLEDSAMYFCASSETPGTRYNSPLHFGNGTRLTVT.

This sequence joins TRBV7-2 and TRBJ2-1; D call uncertain. CDR3 length equals 13 residues. Germline CDR1 reads SGHTA; CDR2 reads FQGNSA. V shed 8 bases and J shed 0 bases, with 8 bases lying between them. CDR3 sequence (DNA): TGTGCCAGCGGGAAGGGCTCCTACAATGAGCAGTTCTTC. This encodes CASGKGSYNEQFF.

The table lists this clone with a count of one. J is TRBJ1-6 and V is TRBV11-3; maybe TRBD1 (5 bases). The germline V gene encodes CDR1 SGHNT and CDR2 YENEEA. The CDR3 covers 18 residues. Trimming cost V 5 bases and J 0 bases, with 17 bases left between them. The CDR3 nucleotides are TGTGCCAGCAGCCTCCCTGGGGGGACTAGCTCCTATAATTCACCCCTCCACTTT. Translation: CASSLPGGTSSYNSPLHF.

The chain is built from TRBV7-6 and TRBJ1-6, with 7 bases aligning to TRBD1. V lost 0 bases and J lost 7; bases outside the gene matches: 3. This CDR3 comprises 15 residues. CDR1 and CDR2 from the germline V gene are SGHVS and FNYEAQ. The CDR3 nucleotides read TGTGCCAGCAGCTTAGCAGGGGGCAGGAATTCACCCCTCCACTTT. Protein sequence: CASSLAGGRNSPLHF.

The chain links TRBV10-3 to TRBJ2-6; perhaps D is TRBD1 or TRBD2 (6 bases each). CDR1 and CDR2 from the germline V gene are ENHRY and SYGVKD. The CDR3 loop spans 15 amino acids. Trimming took off 7 bases at V and 1 base at J, with 11 bases between the two ends. The CDR3 here is CAITGAKSGANVLTF. Here the CDR3 DNA reads TGTGCCATCACGGGGGCGAAATCTGGGGCCAACGTCCTGACTTTC.

The genes are TRBV7-2 and TRBJ2-1, with TRBD2 identical over 12 bases. This CDR3 comprises 13 residues. J gave up 7 bases and V 6 bases, and 1 base lay outside the gene matches. Germline CDR1 and CDR2: SGHTA and FQGNSA. CDR3 in amino acids: CASRLAGGNEQFF. The CDR3 nucleotides are TGTGCCAGCAGACTAGCGGGAGGTAATGAGCAGTTCTTC.

This rearrangement joins TRBV6-5 to TRBJ2-1, with 7 bases fitting TRBD2. V gave up 8 bases and J gave up 7 bases; unmatched junction bases: 8. Germline loops: CDR1 MNHEY, CDR2 SVGAGI. This CDR3 spans 13 amino acids. The CDR3 region has the DNA TGTGCCAGCTCCCTGGGAGGGCCGAATGAGCAGTTCTTC. Encoded protein: CASSLGGPNEQFF.

The genes are TRBV7-2 and TRBJ2-1; 7 nucleotides match TRBD2. This CDR3 comprises 14 residues. The germline gives CDR1 SGHTA, CDR2 FQGNSA. V lost 1 base to trimming and J lost 7 bases; unmatched junction nucleotides: 4. The chain's CDR3 is CASSLDPRGNEQFF. The CDR3 DNA sequence: TGTGCCAGCAGCTTAGATCCGCGGGGGAATGAGCAGTTCTTC.

V is TRBV2 and J is TRBJ2-3, with D tentatively TRBD2 (6 bases). Trimming removed 8 bases at V and 3 bases at J, with 18 bases between. Germline CDR1 SNHLY, CDR2 FYNNEI. The CDR3 runs 15 residues. The CDR3 region is CASWEDRSGTDTQYF. The CDR3 nucleotides are TGTGCCAGCTGGGAGGATAGGAGCGGGACAGATACGCAGTATTTT. The full variable domain, with the rest looked up from reference TRBV2 and TRBJ2-3, is EPEVTQTPSHQVTQMGQEVILRCVPISNHLYFYWYRQILGQKVEFLVSFYNNEISEKSEIFDDQFSVERPDGSNFTLKIRSTKLEDSAMYFCASWEDRSGTDTQYFGPGTRLTVL.

V is TRBV5-1 and J is TRBJ1-6, with D hard to call. The CDR3 spans 12 residues. Trimming pared 5 bases from V and 10 bases from J, leaving 10 bases between. Germline V gene sequence: CDR1 SGHRS, CDR2 YFSETQ. The CDR3 loop is CASRGPESPLHF. CDR3 coding DNA: TGCGCCAGCAGAGGTCCTGAGTCACCCCTCCACTTT.

The chain combines TRBV19 with TRBJ2-1; 8 bases are shared with TRBD2. Looked up from germline, CDR1 is LNHDA and CDR2 is SQIVND (reference sequence). The CDR3 sequence is 15 residues long. Trimming at V came to 5 bases and at J to 5 bases, leaving 8 bases not matched to a gene. For the CDR3, the DNA is TGTGCCAGTAGTTCCTCCGGGACTAGGCACAATGAGCAGTTCTTC. Its protein is CASSSSGTRHNEQFF.

V and J are TRBV12-2 and TRBJ1-2. TRBV12-2 is flagged as a pseudogene. This CDR3 has 14 amino acids. The CDR3 DNA follows: TGTGCAAGTCGCCCCCCCCGTGATCTTCGTGGCTACACCTTC. Translated: CASRPPRDLRGYTF.

This clone was recorded a few times. J is TRBJ2-2 and V is TRBV11-2, with D possibly being TRBD1 or TRBD2 (5 bases each). V lost 4 bases and J lost 2, with 17 bases in between. The CDR3 is 17 amino acids. The germline V gene encodes CDR1 SGHAT and CDR2 FQNNGV. The CDR3 DNA reads as TGTGCCAGCAGCTCCCCGTCGGGGCGGAGAAACACCGGGGAGCTGTTTTTT. It encodes CASSSPSGRRNTGELFF.

This rearrangement joins TRBV7-2 to TRBJ2-3; 8 bases fit TRBD2. This CDR3 is built from 15 residues. CDR1 and CDR2 from the germline V gene are SGHTA and FQGNSA. V lost 6 bases to trimming and J lost 8 bases; unmatched junction nucleotides: 13. The CDR3 DNA reads TGTGCCAGCAGTGATCTAGCATTCGGGAGGGGTACGCAGTATTTT. Its protein is CASSDLAFGRGTQYF.

The chain couples TRBV30 to TRBJ1-2; D is unclear. This CDR3 has 12 amino acids. V was shortened by 2 bases and J by 8 bases, with 12 bases between the two germline ends. The V gene's germline CDR1 is GTSNPN and CDR2 SVGIG (reference sequence). The CDR3 loop is CAWSWVAGGYTF. CDR3 nucleotides: TGTGCCTGGAGTTGGGTTGCGGGGGGCTACACCTTC. Full variable domain (missing parts from reference TRBV30 and TRBJ1-2): SQTIHQWPATLVQPVGSPLSLECTVEGTSNPNLYWYRQAAGRGLQLLFYSVGIGQISSEVPQNLSASRPQDRQFILSSKKLLLSDSGFYLCAWSWVAGGYTFGSGTRLTVV.

This sequence joins TRBV5-5 and TRBJ2-5, with D perhaps TRBD2 (6 bases). Per germline, CDR1 SGHKS and CDR2 YYEKEE (reference sequence). The V end lost 5 bases, the J end lost 4 bases, and 12 bases lay between the germline ends. The CDR3 is 13 amino acids. The CDR3 nucleotides read TGTGCCAGCAGTGGAGGGTCCCGAGAGACCCAGTACTTC. Amino acid sequence: CASSGGSRETQYF.

The rearrangement uses TRBV6-6 and TRBJ1-5; D gene unclear. Germline V gives CDR1 MNHNY, CDR2 SVGAGI (reference sequence). The V and J ends lost 3 bases and 6 bases respectively, with 12 bases between them. The CDR3 runs to 14 residues. CDR3 sequence: CASSYSEGSQPQHF. CDR3 bases: TGTGCCAGCAGTTATTCGGAGGGCAGTCAGCCCCAGCATTTT.

V gene TRBV5-1 combines with J gene TRBJ2-1, with D possibly being TRBD1 (5 bases). The V and J ends lost 4 bases and 7 bases respectively, with 15 bases between them. Germline lookup yields CDR1 SGHRS and CDR2 YFSETQ. The CDR3 sequence is 14 residues long. The CDR3 DNA reads as TGCGCCAGCAGCCCCGTCGTGGGGCGGAATGAGCAGTTCTTC. It encodes CASSPVVGRNEQFF.

The V call is TRBV5-1, the J call TRBJ2-5; 7 bases match TRBD1. Germline V gives CDR1 SGHRS, CDR2 YFSETQ. The length of the CDR3 is 14 residues. The J segment lost 4 bases and the V segment lost 4 bases, leaving 7 bases of the junction unmatched. The CDR3 region has the DNA TGCGCCAGCAGCGAAATTAACAGGGGAGAGACCCAGTACTTC. This sequence encodes CASSEINRGETQYF.

The chain links TRBV6-1 to TRBJ1-3; D possibly corresponds to TRBD1 (5 bases). The germline V and J ends were trimmed by 6 bases and 4 bases, with 10 bases remaining between them. Germline CDR1 reads MNHNS; CDR2 reads SASEGT. This CDR3 is built from 13 residues. The CDR3 DNA reads TGTGCCAGCAGGGGGCTGGCAGGAAACACCATATATTTT. Its protein is CASRGLAGNTIYF.

The genes are TRBV9 and TRBJ1-3; 9 nucleotides match TRBD1. With V trimmed by 0 bases and J by 4 bases, 2 bases remained unmatched. The germline V gene encodes CDR1 SGDLS and CDR2 YYNGEE. CDR3 length: 15 residues. The CDR3 sequence is CASSVADRGGNTIYF. In DNA, the CDR3 is TGTGCCAGCAGCGTAGCGGACAGGGGAGGAAACACCATATATTTT.

This clone is a singleton in its sample. The chain carries TRBV13 and TRBJ1-1; D possibly corresponds to TRBD1 (5 bases). The CDR3 sequence is 13 residues long. Germline V gives CDR1 PRHDT, CDR2 FYEKMQ (reference sequence). Trimming left V 2 bases short and J 1 base short, with 5 bases between. The CDR3 region has the DNA TGTGCCAGCAGCTTAAGGGGGAACACTGAAGCTTTCTTT. Its translation is CASSLRGNTEAFF.

The rearrangement links TRBV7-9 to TRBJ2-7; perhaps TRBD1 as D (5 bases). The CDR3 consists of 12 residues. Between the trimmed V and J ends, which lost 4 bases and 3 bases, there was a span of 7 bases. From germline, CDR1 is SEHNR and CDR2 FQNEAQ (reference sequence). DNA for the CDR3: TGTGCCAGCAGCTGGGGCAGCTACGAGCAGTACTTC. This sequence encodes CASSWGSYEQYF.

The chain combines TRBV7-9 with TRBJ2-1; 9 positions match TRBD2. Germline V gene data show CDR1 as SEHNR and CDR2 as FQNEAQ (reference sequence). This CDR3 is 17 amino acids long. Losses at the gene ends were 5 bases for V and 5 bases for J; bases not matched to a gene: 13. CDR3 coding DNA: TGTGCCAGCAGCCCTCGGACTAGCGCTCAGCTCGACAATGAGCAGTTCTTC. Translating it yields CASSPRTSAQLDNEQFF.

The chain links TRBV27 to TRBJ2-7; possibly TRBD2 for D (5 bases). The CDR3 has 17 amino acids. Trimming pared 6 bases from V and 0 bases from J, leaving 21 bases between. The V gene's germline CDR1 is MNHEY and CDR2 SMNVEV (reference sequence). DNA for the CDR3: TGTGCCAGCAGCCCTGGGAGACTTGAGATAAGCTCCTACGAGCAGTACTTC. The encoded protein is CASSPGRLEISSYEQYF.

This clone has only one observation. This chain uses TRBV20-1 with TRBJ2-1; 11 nucleotides line up with TRBD2. The CDR3 totals 11 residues. Germline V CDR1 and CDR2: DFQATT, SNEGSKA (reference sequence). The CDR3, as DNA: TGCAGCAGACTAGCGGGAAATGAGCAGTTCTTC. This gives the protein CSRLAGNEQFF.

V and J are TRBV6-5 and TRBJ1-1; D may be TRBD1 (5 bases). V was pared by 6 bases and J by 5 bases, with 16 bases between. CDR1 and CDR2 (germline): MNHEY, SVGAGI. The CDR3 runs to 14 residues. The CDR3: CASRPRGGSTEAFF. The CDR3 coding sequence is TGTGCCAGCAGACCGAGGGGCGGGTCTACTGAAGCTTTCTTT.